This T cell receptor (beta chain) was sequenced during a study of shared clonotypes between healthy human individuals. Generated by immunoSEQ multiplex PCR, the TCRdb table keeps only in-frame clones and is missing some. Counted here are more than 500,000 clones, around 96% occurring once; the ten biggest clones make up 0.055% to 0.075%. CDR1 and CDR2 from the germline V gene are SQVTM and ANQGSEA. This CDR3 spans 14 amino acids. J was trimmed by 6 bases and V by 7 bases; bases with no gene match: 8. The sample taken for sequencing was naive CD4+ T cells sorted from blood. Subset defined: CD45RA+ positively selected. The chain uses TRBV29-1 and TRBJ2-3; 12 bases are shared with TRBD2. The clonotype originates from a woman aged 25 to 39 in good health. CDR3 DNA: TGCAGCGCACCGACTAGCGGGAGATCGGATACGCAGTATTTT. Amino acid sequence: CSAPTSGRSDTQYF.